This T cell receptor (beta chain) was observed in a study of pediatric ulcerative colitis. Study-level findings and limits: Blood samples from a couple of patients yielded substantially fewer templates and were excluded from blood-rectal overlap analysis.

In regard to this clone: What it recognizes is unknown.

Here immunoSEQ multiplex PCR was the method, and the copy in TCRdb shows in-frame clones only, minus some. The sample yields roughly 30,000 clones, about four fifths seen once. Germline V CDR1 and CDR2: SGDLS, YYNGEE. CDR3 size: 15 residues. V was shortened by 0 bases and J by 9 bases, with 18 bases between the two germline ends. The rearrangement links TRBV9 to TRBJ1-1; D call uncertain. This receptor was identified in a boy under 18 with severe ulcerative colitis. The sample consisted of blood. As DNA, the CDR3 is TGTGCCAGCAGCGTAGATGGAAGTCGGGTCGATCAAGCTTTCTTT. Encoded protein: CASSVDGSRVDQAFF.